This T cell receptor beta chain was sequenced for a study of blood T cell repertoires in COVID-19. Study-level information: COVID-19 samples from acute and convalescent phases originated in the United States, Italy and Spain. Sources were T cells, B-cell-depleted T cells, or PBMCs; the material itself was cDNA or gDNA.

In the original analysis: How many nucleated cells were present was estimated from reference gene primer amplification. Using immunoSEQ multiplex PCR, the repertoire was profiled, and TCRdb retains in-frame clones only, with some absent. D and trimming were read from the DNA, whereas the V and J calls and clone size are those reported in that table. The sample shows about 180,000 clones, roughly 79% of them seen only once. V lost 2 bases and J lost 4, with 13 bases in between. The CDR3 runs 15 residues. The germline V gene has CDR1 SGHTS and CDR2 YDEGEE. The V call is TRBV5-8, the J call TRBJ1-3; no clear D. This clonotype was obtained from a woman between 65 and 79 years old with acute or convalescent COVID-19. The material sequenced was peripheral blood. The CDR3 bases are TGTGCCAGCAGCTTATCGGGGAGGATGGGAAACACCATATATTTT. It translates to CASSLSGRMGNTIYF.